This T cell receptor beta chain comes out of a study of T cells in Graves' hyperthyroidism and ophthalmopathy. Points from the study as a whole: The blood repertoire included most of the expanded thyroid clonotypes above 0.001.

This clonotype was seen ten or more times. As yet, its antigen is unknown. Amplified regions were TCR beta CDR3 sequences from RNA transcripts. TCR CDR3 underwent first-round RT-PCR with the HTBI primer set. Via MiXCR, TCRdb re-called the multiplex PCR reads, giving one row per CDR3 protein. The sample shows roughly 290,000 distinct CDR3 sequences, 12% to 15% of them seen only once. Between the trimmed V and J ends, which lost 0 bases and 5 bases, there was a span of 13 bases. The CDR3 contains 16 residues. CDR1 is MGHRA, CDR2 YSYEKL, per germline. This clonotype originated in a woman aged 40-49 years with Graves' hyperthyroidism. The rearrangement joins TRBV4-1 to TRBJ2-2; D unresolved. Sequencing used blood. CDR3 sequence reads: CASSQDGILRTGELFF. CDR3 in DNA: TGCGCCAGCAGCCAAGATGGGATCCTAAGGACCGGGGAGCTGTTTTTT.